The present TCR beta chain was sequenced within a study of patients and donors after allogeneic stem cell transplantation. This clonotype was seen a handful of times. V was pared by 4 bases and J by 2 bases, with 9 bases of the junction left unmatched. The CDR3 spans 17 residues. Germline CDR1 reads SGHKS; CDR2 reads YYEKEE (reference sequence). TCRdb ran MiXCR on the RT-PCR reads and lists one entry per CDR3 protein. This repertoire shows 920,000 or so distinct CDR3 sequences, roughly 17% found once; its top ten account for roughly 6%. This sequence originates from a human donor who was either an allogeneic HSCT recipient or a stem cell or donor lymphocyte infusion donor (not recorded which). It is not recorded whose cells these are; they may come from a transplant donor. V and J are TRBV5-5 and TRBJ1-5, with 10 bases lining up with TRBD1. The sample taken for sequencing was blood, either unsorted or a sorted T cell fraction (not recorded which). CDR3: CASSGWTGTGGNQPQHF. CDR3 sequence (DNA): TGTGCCAGCAGCGGATGGACCGGGACAGGGGGCAATCAGCCCCAGCATTTT.